This TCR beta chain was identified during a study of shared clonotypes between healthy human individuals. V lost 5 bases and J 5 bases, leaving 12 bases between the germline ends. This CDR3 has 13 residues. Looked up from germline, CDR1 is SGHTA and CDR2 is FQGNSA. Details on this clone: Antigen: not known.

Study results and caveats: Large sequencing depth failed to make sorted-subset sequencing complete, rarefaction showed. Clonotype sharing among donors was thought likely to change with sequencing depth.

The genomic DNA of each subset was split evenly across several immunoSEQ plates. Sorted-subset replicate PCR reactions were performed with 150 to 200 ng DNA, corresponding to roughly 30,000 T cell genomes. Assay: immunoSEQ multiplex PCR; the TCRdb copy retains only in-frame clones and omits some. The sample carries 2,100,000 or so clones, around 95% recorded once. The chain combines TRBV7-2 with TRBJ1-1; D gene uncertain. The receptor comes from a man younger than 30 in good health. Material for sequencing was naive CD4+ T cells sorted from blood. Indicated subset: CD45RA+ positively selected. In DNA form, the CDR3 reads TGTGCCAGCAGCCCAGGCGGATGGACTGAAGCTTTCTTT. It yields the protein CASSPGGWTEAFF.